This T cell receptor (beta chain) was recovered during a study of T and B cells in COVID-19 patients (dated by TCRdb to 2018 to 2020). Some background on the complete study: Using TRB and IGH repertoire sequencing of peripheral blood, the study characterized adaptive immunity in COVID-19 patients who had active infection or had recovered. A recovered cohort included some 19 patients who provided some 22 samples, and most of these patients had mild to moderate COVID-19 treated on an outpatient basis. Patients in the recovered cohort had a median age of around 36 years, compared with around 63 years for patients in the active-infection cohort. In the active-infection cohort, about 60% of the 20 patients were critically ill and required mechanical ventilation or ECMO. In the active-infection cohort, 18 of 20 patients had comorbidities linked to unfavorable COVID-19 outcome. Over 8 million TCR sequences were analysed in a TCR and BCR sequence repository that covered over 30 patients and approximately 70 time points. Because samples were available both during active disease and after recovery, a couple of patients were counted in both the recovered and the active cohorts. An age-matched reference group of 30 to 40 healthy donors negative for COVID-19 antibodies served as the comparison for repertoire analyses. As many as 9 follow-up blood samples were taken per patient, and some of the samples covered different disease stages within the same individual. Overall results and qualifications from the work: The recovered cohort had 2,000 or so exclusive TCR clusters, including 31 low-pGen clusters. Patients with COVID-19 were reported to show strongly skewed TRBV/TRBJ gene usage. The cohort was considered too small to assess HLA contributions to COVID-19 susceptibility or severity. It was stated that prospective validation of the reported TCR clusters was required before the clusters could be put to clinical use. TRB repertoires were found to be highly clonal in active COVID-19, whereas diversity and richness at recovery were found to rise above healthy donor levels. Blood samples obtained from mildly ill patients during symptoms, as well as early samples obtained from severe cases, were available only in scarce numbers. Specific T cell subsets (CD4+/Treg/CD8+) and sorted SARS-CoV-2-responsive or tetramer+ T cells had not yet been sequenced, and the corresponding sequencing experiments were ongoing.

About this clonotype: Its binding antigen is unknown. Per-base qualities were not stored, and no clone one base away is much larger.

Counted from cysteine to phenylalanine, this CDR3 has 14 amino acids. Just the 42-base CDR3 DNA is kept, in frame starting at base 1. Via the germline V gene, CDR1 is SGHTA and CDR2 FQGNSA. Deletion took 6 bases off V and 3 bases off J, with a span of 12 bases between the germline ends. Genomic DNA extracted from blood was used in amounts of about 250-550 ng for amplification of TRB repertoires. Sequencing took place on an Illumina MiSeq. Multiplex PCR with BIOMED2 TRB-A/B primer pools was used to amplify TRB rearrangements. Illumina-compatible adapters and 7-nucleotide sample barcodes were attached to the amplicons through two consecutive PCRs. All library PCRs used Phusion HS II polymerase. The amplicons were purified from gel with the NucleoSpin Gel and PCR Clean-up kit, measured on Qubit, and then pooled at 4 nM. The quality of the amplicon pool was checked on an Agilent 2100 Bioanalyzer prior to Illumina next-generation sequencing. Per the source publication's procedure: TRB rearrangements were annotated with MiXCR 3.0.8 using the default MiXCR reference library. Non-productive reads and sequences with fewer than 2 reads were removed, and each unique CDR3 nucleotide sequence was counted as one clone. Clonality, diversity, richness and V-J gene usage were calculated in R 3.5.1. TCR clustering by CDR3 similarity used GLIPH2, with generation probabilities calculated by OLGA. Only GLIPH2 clusters containing at least four unique TCR clonotypes present in at least three individuals were kept. TCRdb reprocessing: public reads trimmed at Q25 with fastp, clones called with MiXCR, in-frame beta chains kept. All rows with the same CDR3 protein become a single entry with the most common DNA and genes. TCRdb, not the authors, supplied the V and J calls. The sample yields more than 9,500 distinct CDR3 sequences; around 30% were counted once. About 30% of the sample belongs to the ten largest clones.

The receptor comes from a human donor who had recovered from COVID-19. The chain was built from TRBV7-2 and TRBJ2-1, and possibly TRBD1, on 5 matching bases. The sequencing sample was made of blood. The CDR3 sequence is CASRSAGYYNEQFF. The base sequence is TGTGCCAGCAGGTCGGCAGGGTACTACAATGAGCAGTTCTTC.